The next 10 T cell receptor beta chains were all read from a single sample in a study of T cell repertoires in cytomegalovirus infection. TCRdb reanalysed the reads using MiXCR and keeps one entry per CDR3 protein. The repertoire holds 200,000 to 250,000 distinct CDR3 sequences, with 20% to 25% as singletons. The sequenced material came from CD8+ T cells from PBMCs. Receptors originate from a human donor in good health (CMV status not recorded). Some clones in this sample may be carry-over from other donors' samples.

In this sample, this clonotype turned up many times. The J gene is TRBJ2-1, the V gene TRBV7-3, with D tentatively TRBD2 (7 bases). The germline gives CDR1 SGHTA, CDR2 FQGTGA. Trimming cost V 5 bases and J 6 bases, with 14 bases left between them. This CDR3 comprises 14 residues. The CDR3 coding sequence is TGTGCCAGCAGCCTAGGGGGGGCGGTCAATGAGCAGTTCTTC. The encoded protein is CASSLGGAVNEQFF.

The V and J genes are TRBV20-1 and TRBJ2-5; D is uncertain. Trimming stripped 4 bases from V and 0 bases from J, with 18 bases between. This CDR3 contains 16 residues. The germline V gene has CDR1 DFQATT and CDR2 SNEGSKA (reference sequence). CDR3 sequence (DNA): TGCAGTGCTACCGATTACAGAGATGAAGACCAAGAGACCCAGTACTTC. Protein product: CSATDYRDEDQETQYF.

This clonotype was counted a few times. J is TRBJ2-3 and V is TRBV29-1; 7 bases match TRBD1. Germline trimming cut 7 bases from V and 4 bases from J; bases unmatched to any gene: 8. This CDR3 comprises 13 residues. Germline CDR1 and CDR2: SQVTM and ANQGSEA. CDR3 coding DNA: TGCAGCGCCTCCGACAGGGTTGCAGATACGCAGTATTTT. Translation gives CSASDRVADTQYF.

This chain connects TRBV19 to TRBJ1-2, with 7 bases identical to TRBD1. The V gene's germline CDR1 is LNHDA and CDR2 SQIVND (reference sequence). The CDR3 sequence is 14 residues long. The junction had 4 bases not matched to a gene; V was cut back by 2 bases and J by 4 bases. CDR3 residues: CASSIWGQTYGYTF. The CDR3 DNA follows: TGTGCCAGTAGTATATGGGGACAGACCTATGGCTACACCTTC.

In its sample, this clonotype was seen many times. The genes are TRBV7-3 and TRBJ2-3; D is tentatively TRBD1 or TRBD2 (6 bases each). Germline V gives CDR1 SGHTA, CDR2 FQGTGA. The CDR3 loop spans 14 amino acids. Trimming removed 1 base at V and 4 bases at J, with 9 bases between. CDR3 protein: CASSLRGGSDTQYF. CDR3 bases: TGTGCCAGCAGCTTAAGAGGGGGGTCAGATACGCAGTATTTT.

This clonotype was observed once. The J gene is TRBJ2-7, the V gene TRBV2; perhaps TRBD1 as D (6 bases). The germline V gene encodes CDR1 SNHLY and CDR2 FYNNEI. V was clipped by 9 bases and J by 12 bases, with 18 bases between them. This CDR3 is 11 amino acids long. The DNA of the CDR3 is TGTGCCAGGGTGGAACAGGGCGAGGTGTACTTC. It specifies CARVEQGEVYF.

This chain links TRBV30 with TRBJ1-1; no reliable D call. The CDR3 extends over 12 amino acids. CDR1 is GTSNPN, CDR2 SVGIG, per germline (reference sequence). Trimming stripped 3 bases from V and 5 bases from J, with 10 bases between. The CDR3 bases are TGTGCCTGGAGCTTGGTGGGAACTGAAGCTTTCTTT. It is translated as CAWSLVGTEAFF. Filled out from reference TRBV30 and TRBJ1-1, the complete variable domain reads SQTIHQWPATLVQPVGSPLSLECTVEGTSNPNLYWYRQAAGRGLQLLFYSVGIGQISSEVPQNLSASRPQDRQFILSSKKLLLSDSGFYLCAWSLVGTEAFFGQGTRLTVV.

Sample share makes this clonotype medium-sized. The chain joins TRBV7-3 to TRBJ2-1; tentatively, D is TRBD1 or TRBD2 (5 bases each). The CDR3 has 11 amino acids. CDR1 is SGHTA, CDR2 FQGTGA, per germline. Trimming removed 8 bases from V and 6 bases from J, with 8 bases in between. This CDR3 is CASGDLNEQFF. Here the CDR3 DNA reads TGTGCCAGCGGGGACCTCAATGAGCAGTTCTTC.

This chain links TRBV10-3 with TRBJ2-3, with 10 bases that match TRBD1. V shed 0 bases, J shed 5 bases, and the junction held 2 bases outside the gene matches. CDR3 length: 15 residues. Per the germline V gene, CDR1 is ENHRY and CDR2 is SYGVKD. The chain's CDR3 is CAISESGQGQDTQYF. CDR3 sequence (DNA): TGTGCCATCAGTGAGTCGGGACAGGGGCAAGATACGCAGTATTTT.

This chain connects TRBV3-1 to TRBJ1-2; no definite D call. In germline, CDR1 is LGHDT, CDR2 YNNKEL (reference sequence). V lost 0 bases to trimming and J lost 8 bases, with 13 bases between them. The CDR3 is made up of 14 amino acids. The CDR3 loop reads CASSQDPYLDGYTF. The CDR3 nucleotides are TGTGCCAGCAGCCAAGATCCCTATCTGGACGGCTACACCTTC.